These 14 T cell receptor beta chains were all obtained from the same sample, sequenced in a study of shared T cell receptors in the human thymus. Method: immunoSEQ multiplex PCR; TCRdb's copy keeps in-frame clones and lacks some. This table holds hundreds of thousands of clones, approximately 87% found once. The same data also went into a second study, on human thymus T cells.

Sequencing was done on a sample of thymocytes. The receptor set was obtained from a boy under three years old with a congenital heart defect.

The CDR3 sequence is CASSLSLDSYGYTF. The CDR3, as DNA: TGTGCCAGCAGCTTATCCCTGGACAGCTATGGCTACACCTTC. The rearrangement links TRBV7-9 to TRBJ1-2; D possibly corresponds to TRBD1 (6 bases). This CDR3 comprises 14 residues. Germline V CDR1 and CDR2: SEHNR, FQNEAQ (reference sequence). V dropped 2 bases and J dropped 4 bases, with 11 bases sitting between them.

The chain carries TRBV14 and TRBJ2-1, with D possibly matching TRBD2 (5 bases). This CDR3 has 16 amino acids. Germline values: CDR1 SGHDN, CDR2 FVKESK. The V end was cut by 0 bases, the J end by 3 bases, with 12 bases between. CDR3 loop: CASSQEGEGFYNEQFF. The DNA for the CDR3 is TGTGCCAGCAGCCAAGAAGGAGAGGGTTTCTACAATGAGCAGTTCTTC.

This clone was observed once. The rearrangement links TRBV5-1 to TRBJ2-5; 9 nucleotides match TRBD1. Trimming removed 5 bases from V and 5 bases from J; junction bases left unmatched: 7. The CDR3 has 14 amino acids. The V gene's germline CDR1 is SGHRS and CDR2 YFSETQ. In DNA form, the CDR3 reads TGCGCCAGCAGGGCGGGACAGGGTAGGGAGACCCAGTACTTC. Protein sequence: CASRAGQGRETQYF.

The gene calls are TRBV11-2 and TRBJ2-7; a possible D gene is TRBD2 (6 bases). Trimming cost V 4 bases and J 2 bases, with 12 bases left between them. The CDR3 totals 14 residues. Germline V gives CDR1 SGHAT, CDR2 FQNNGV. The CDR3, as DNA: TGTGCCAGCAGCTCAAGGAGGGAACCCTACGAGCAGTACTTC. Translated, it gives CASSSRREPYEQYF. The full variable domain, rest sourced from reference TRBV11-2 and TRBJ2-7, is EAGVAQSPRYKIIEKRQSVAFWCNPISGHATLYWYQQILGQGPKLLIQFQNNGVVDDSQLPKDRFSAERLKGVDSTLKIQPAKLEDSAVYLCASSSRREPYEQYFGPGTRLTVT.

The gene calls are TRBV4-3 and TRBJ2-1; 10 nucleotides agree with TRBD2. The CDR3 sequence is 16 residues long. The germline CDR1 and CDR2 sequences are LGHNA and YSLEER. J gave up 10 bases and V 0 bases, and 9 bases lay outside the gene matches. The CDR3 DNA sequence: TGCGCCAGCAGCCAAGATGGGCTAGCGGGAGCGTTCGAGCAGTTCTTC. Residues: CASSQDGLAGAFEQFF.

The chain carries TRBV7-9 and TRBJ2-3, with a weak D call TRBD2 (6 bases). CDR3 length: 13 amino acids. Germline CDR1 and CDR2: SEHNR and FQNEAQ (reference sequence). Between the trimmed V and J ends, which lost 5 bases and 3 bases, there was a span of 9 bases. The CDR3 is CASSRDFTDTQYF. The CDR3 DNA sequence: TGTGCCAGCAGCCGGGACTTTACAGATACGCAGTATTTT.

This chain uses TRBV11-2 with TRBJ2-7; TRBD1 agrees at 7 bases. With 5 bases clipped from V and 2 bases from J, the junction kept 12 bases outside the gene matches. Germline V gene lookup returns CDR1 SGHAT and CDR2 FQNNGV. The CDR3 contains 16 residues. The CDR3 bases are TGTGCCAGCAGCCTCGGGACAGCATCCGTGGCCTACGAGCAGTACTTC. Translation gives CASSLGTASVAYEQYF.

CDR3 protein: CASGFVTSRAAGFYEQYF. The CDR3 DNA reads as TGTGCTAGTGGTTTCGTCACCTCTCGGGCGGCGGGATTCTACGAGCAGTACTTC. This rearrangement joins TRBV12-5 to TRBJ2-7; maybe TRBD2 (6 bases). The CDR3 has 18 amino acids. V lost 3 bases and J 3 bases, leaving 24 bases between the germline ends. From germline, CDR1 is LGHNT and CDR2 FRNRAP. Drawing the rest from reference TRBV12-5 and TRBJ2-7, the complete variable domain is DARVTQTPRHKVTEMGQEVTMRCQPILGHNTVFWYRQTMMQGLELLAYFRNRAPLDDSGMPKDRFSAEMPDATLATLKIQPSEPRDSAVYFCASGFVTSRAAGFYEQYFGPGTRLTVT.

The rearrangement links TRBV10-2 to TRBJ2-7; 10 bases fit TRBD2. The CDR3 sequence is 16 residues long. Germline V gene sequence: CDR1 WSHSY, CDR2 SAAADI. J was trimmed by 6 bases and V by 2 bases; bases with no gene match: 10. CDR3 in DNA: TGCGCCAGCAGTGAGAGAATACTAGCGGGATTCTCCGAGCAGTACTTC. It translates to CASSERILAGFSEQYF.

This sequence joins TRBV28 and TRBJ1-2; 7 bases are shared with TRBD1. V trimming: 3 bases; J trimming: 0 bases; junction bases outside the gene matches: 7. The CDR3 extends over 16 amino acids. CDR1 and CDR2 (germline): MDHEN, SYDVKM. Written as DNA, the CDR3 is TGTGCCAGCAGTTTCCGGACAGGCCCGTCTAACTATGGCTACACCTTC. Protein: CASSFRTGPSNYGYTF.

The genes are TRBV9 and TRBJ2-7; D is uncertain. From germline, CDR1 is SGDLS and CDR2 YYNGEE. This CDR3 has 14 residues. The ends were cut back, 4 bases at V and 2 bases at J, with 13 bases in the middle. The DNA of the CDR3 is TGTGCCAGCAGCCCAGGTCAGAGAGCCTACGAGCAGTACTTC. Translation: CASSPGQRAYEQYF.

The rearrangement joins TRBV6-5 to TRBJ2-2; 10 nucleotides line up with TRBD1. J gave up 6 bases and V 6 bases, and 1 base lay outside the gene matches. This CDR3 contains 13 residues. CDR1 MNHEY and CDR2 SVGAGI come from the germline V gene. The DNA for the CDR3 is TGTGCCAGCAGGGGACAGGGGCCCGGGGAGCTGTTTTTT. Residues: CASRGQGPGELFF.

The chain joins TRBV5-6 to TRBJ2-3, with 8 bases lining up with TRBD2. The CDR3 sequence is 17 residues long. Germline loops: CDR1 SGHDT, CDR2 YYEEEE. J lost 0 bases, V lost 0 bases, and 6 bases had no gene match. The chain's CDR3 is CASSLGSREGSTDTQYF. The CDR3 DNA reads TGTGCCAGCAGCTTGGGGTCCCGGGAGGGTAGCACAGATACGCAGTATTTT.

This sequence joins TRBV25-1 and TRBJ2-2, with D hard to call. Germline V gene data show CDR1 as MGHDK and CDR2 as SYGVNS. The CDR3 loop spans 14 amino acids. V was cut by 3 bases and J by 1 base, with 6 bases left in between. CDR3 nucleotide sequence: TGTGCCAGCAGTGATCGACAGAACACCGGGGAGCTGTTTTTT. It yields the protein CASSDRQNTGELFF.